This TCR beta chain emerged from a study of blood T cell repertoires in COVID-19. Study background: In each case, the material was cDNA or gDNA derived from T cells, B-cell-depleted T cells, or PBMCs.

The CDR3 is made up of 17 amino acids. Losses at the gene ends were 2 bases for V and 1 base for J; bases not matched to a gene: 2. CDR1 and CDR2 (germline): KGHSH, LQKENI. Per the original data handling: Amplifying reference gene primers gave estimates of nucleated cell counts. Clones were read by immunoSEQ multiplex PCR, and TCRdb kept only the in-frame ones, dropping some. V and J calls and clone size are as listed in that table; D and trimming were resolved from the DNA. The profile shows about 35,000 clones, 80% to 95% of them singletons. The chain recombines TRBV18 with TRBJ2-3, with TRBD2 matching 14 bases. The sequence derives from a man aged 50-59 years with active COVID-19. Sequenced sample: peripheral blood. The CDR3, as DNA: TGTGCCAGCTCACCAACGGGACTAGCGGGAGGCACAGATACGCAGTATTTT. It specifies CASSPTGLAGGTDTQYF.